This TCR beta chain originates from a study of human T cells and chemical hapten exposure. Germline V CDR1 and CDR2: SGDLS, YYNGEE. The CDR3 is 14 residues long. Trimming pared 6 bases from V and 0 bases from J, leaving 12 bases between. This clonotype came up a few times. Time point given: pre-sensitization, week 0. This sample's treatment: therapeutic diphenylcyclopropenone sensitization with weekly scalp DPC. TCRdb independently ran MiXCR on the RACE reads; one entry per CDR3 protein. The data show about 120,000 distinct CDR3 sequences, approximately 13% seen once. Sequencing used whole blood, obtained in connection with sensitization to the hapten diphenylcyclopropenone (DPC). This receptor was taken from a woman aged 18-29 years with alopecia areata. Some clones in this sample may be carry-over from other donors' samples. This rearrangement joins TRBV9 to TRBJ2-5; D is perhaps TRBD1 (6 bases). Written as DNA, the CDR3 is TGTGCCAGCACCCTAGGGGGAAACCAAGAGACCCAGTACTTC. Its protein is CASTLGGNQETQYF.